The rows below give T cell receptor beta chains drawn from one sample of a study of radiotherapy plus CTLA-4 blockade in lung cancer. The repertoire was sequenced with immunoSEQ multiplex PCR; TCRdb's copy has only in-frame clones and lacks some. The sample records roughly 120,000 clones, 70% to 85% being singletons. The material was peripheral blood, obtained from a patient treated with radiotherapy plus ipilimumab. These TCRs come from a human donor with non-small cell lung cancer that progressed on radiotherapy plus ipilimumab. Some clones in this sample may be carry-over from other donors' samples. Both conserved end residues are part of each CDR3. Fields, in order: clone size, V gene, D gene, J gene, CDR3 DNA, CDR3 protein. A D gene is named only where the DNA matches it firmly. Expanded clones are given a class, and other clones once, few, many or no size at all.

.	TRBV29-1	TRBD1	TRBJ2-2	TGCAGCGTTGGTGGGGCCGACAGGGGTAGATATGCCGGGGAGCTGTTTTTT	CSVGGADRGRYAGELFF
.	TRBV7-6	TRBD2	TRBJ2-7	TGTGCCAGCAGCTTAGCCGGACTAGCGGGGGAGAAGCAGTACTTC	CASSLAGLAGEKQYF
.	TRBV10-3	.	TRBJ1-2	TGTGCCATCAGTGATCCCAGGGGCGGGATGGATGGCTACACCTTC	CAISDPRGGMDGYTF
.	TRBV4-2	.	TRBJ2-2	TGTGCCAGCAGCCAAGCGGGACTCCCAGGCGCGAACACCGGGGAGCTGTTTTTT	CASSQAGLPGANTGELFF
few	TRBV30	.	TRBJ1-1	TGTGCCTGGGACAGCCTGGTGGCTGAAGCTTTCTTT	CAWDSLVAEAFF
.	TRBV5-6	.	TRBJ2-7	TGTGCCAGCAGCTTTTGGCAGGACCTCGCCCTTTCCTACGAGCAGTACTTC	CASSFWQDLALSYEQYF
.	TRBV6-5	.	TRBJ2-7	TGTGCCAGCAGCCCGGGATTTAGCAAGCACTACGAGCAGTACTTC	CASSPGFSKHYEQYF
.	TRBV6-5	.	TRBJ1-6	TGTGCCAGCAGTCTCCGGGACGCTAATTCACCCCTCCACTTT	CASSLRDANSPLHF
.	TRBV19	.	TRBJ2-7	TGTGCCAGTAGTAAGGGAAGCTACGAGCAGTACTTC	CASSKGSYEQYF
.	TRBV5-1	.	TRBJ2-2	TGCGCCAGCAGCCCCCAGGCCCAGACCACCGGGGAGCTGTTTTTT	CASSPQAQTTGELFF
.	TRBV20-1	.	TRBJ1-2	TGCAGTGTGTCAGGCCCCAATGGCTACACCTTC	CSVSGPNGYTF
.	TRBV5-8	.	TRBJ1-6	TGTGCCAGCAGCTCGGTGGTATGGGCAGGTCGTTCACCCCTCCACTTT	CASSSVVWAGRSPLHF
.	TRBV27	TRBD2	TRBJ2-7	TGTGCCAGCAGTTTATCGCAGGGAGGGATAGTATCCGAGCAGTACTTC	CASSLSQGGIVSEQYF
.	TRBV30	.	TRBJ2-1	TGTGCCTGGGCCGGAGTTGGCGGCAGCTCCTACAATGAGCAGTTCTTC	CAWAGVGGSSYNEQFF
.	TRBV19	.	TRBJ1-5	TGTGCCAGTAGTATAAAATGGGGGGATAGCAATCAGCCCCAGCATTTT	CASSIKWGDSNQPQHF
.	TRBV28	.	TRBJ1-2	TGTGCCAGCAGAGTCTATGGCGGCAACTATGGCTACACCTTC	CASRVYGGNYGYTF
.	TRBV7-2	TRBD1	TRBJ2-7	TGTGCCAGCAGCTCGACAGGGGGCTCCTACGAGCAGTACTTC	CASSSTGGSYEQYF
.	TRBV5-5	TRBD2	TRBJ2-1	TGTGCCAGCAGTCGGAGGACTAGCGATAGCAATGAGCAGTTCTTC	CASSRRTSDSNEQFF
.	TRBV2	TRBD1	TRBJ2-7	TGTGCCAGCAGTGAACAGGGGGACACCTACGAGCAGTACTTC	CASSEQGDTYEQYF
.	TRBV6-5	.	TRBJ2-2	TGTGCCAACTCAAGGATCGGGGAGCTGTTTTTT	CANSRIGELFF
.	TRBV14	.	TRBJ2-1	TGTGCCAGCAGCCAAGCGGTCAGCTCCTACAATGAGCAGTTCTTC	CASSQAVSSYNEQFF
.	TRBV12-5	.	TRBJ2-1	TGTGCTAGTGGTTTGGTATGGAGTGGGAGCTCCTACAATGAGCAGTTCTTC	CASGLVWSGSSYNEQFF
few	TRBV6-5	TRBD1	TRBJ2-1	TGTGCCAGCAGTTACCAGACGGCGACAGGGAATGAGCAGTTCTTC	CASSYQTATGNEQFF
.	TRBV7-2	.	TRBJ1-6	TGTGCCAGCAGCTTAAGCTATAATTCACCCCTCCACTTT	CASSLSYNSPLHF
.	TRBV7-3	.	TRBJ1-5	TGTGCCAGCAGCCCGACGAGAGATCAGCCCCAGCATTTT	CASSPTRDQPQHF
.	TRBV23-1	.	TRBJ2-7	TGCGCCAGCAGTCGCGAGCAGTACTTC	CASSREQYF
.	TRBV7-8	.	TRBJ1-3	TGTGCCAGCAGCATTGACAGCTACTCTGGAAACACCATATATTTT	CASSIDSYSGNTIYF
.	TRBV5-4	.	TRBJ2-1	TGTGCCAGCAGCTTAACTGGTGAGCAGTTCTTC	CASSLTGEQFF
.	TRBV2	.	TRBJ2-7	TGTGCCAGCAGTAATACAGAGGCCTACGAGCAGTACTTC	CASSNTEAYEQYF
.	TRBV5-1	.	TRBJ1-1	TGCGCCAGCAGCTTGGTGGCGCTTTTTCCCCAGAACACTGAAGCTTTCTTT	CASSLVALFPQNTEAFF
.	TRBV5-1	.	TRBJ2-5	TGCGCCAGCAGCCTGGCCCAGGGACGGGAGACCCAGTACTTC	CASSLAQGRETQYF
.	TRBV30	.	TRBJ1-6	TGTGCCTGGAGTGCAGGACAGCTTAATTCACCCCTCCACTTT	CAWSAGQLNSPLHF
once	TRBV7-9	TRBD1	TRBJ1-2	TGTGCCAGCAGCGCCGAGACAGGGAACTACGGCTACACCTTC	CASSAETGNYGYTF
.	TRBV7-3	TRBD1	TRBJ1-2	TGTGCCAGCCTTGGGGGGGACAGTCTCGTCTTCTTC	CASLGGDSLVFF
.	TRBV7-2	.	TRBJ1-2	TGTGCCAGCAGCATCATCCCACGGAGCAGGGATGGCTACACCTTC	CASSIIPRSRDGYTF
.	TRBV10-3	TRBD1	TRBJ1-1	TGTGCCATCAGTGCACGACAGGGTTTGAACACTGAAGCTTTCTTT	CAISARQGLNTEAFF
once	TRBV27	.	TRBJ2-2	TGTGCCAGCAGATCTATACAGGCGTGGAACACCGGGGAGCTGTTTTTT	CASRSIQAWNTGELFF
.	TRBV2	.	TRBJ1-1	TGTGCCAGCAGTGAATCTGCGCCGAACACTGAAGCTTTCTTT	CASSESAPNTEAFF
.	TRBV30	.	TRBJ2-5	TGTGCCTGGAGTCGGGGGGCAGGGCAAGAGACCCAGTACTTC	CAWSRGAGQETQYF
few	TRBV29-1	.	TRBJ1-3	TGCAGCGCCCGACAAGGTCCTGGAAACACCATATATTTT	CSARQGPGNTIYF
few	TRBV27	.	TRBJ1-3	TGTGCCAGCAGGGTCACAGGGCGGTCTGGAAACACCATATATTTT	CASRVTGRSGNTIYF
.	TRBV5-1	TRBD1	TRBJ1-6	TGCGCCAGCAGTTCTGCCGGACAGGGCTATAATTCACCCCTCCACTTT	CASSSAGQGYNSPLHF
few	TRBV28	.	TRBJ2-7	TGTGCCAGCACCGCTTCAGAGCAGGCCTCCTACGAGCAGTACTTC	CASTASEQASYEQYF
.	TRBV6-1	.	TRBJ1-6	TGTGCCAGCAGGTACGCCGGAGCCCTCCACTTT	CASRYAGALHF
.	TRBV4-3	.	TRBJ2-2	TGCGCCAGCAGCCAAGACGGGTCCCTCTCGGACACCGGGGAGCTGTTTTTT	CASSQDGSLSDTGELFF
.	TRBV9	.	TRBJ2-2	TGTGCCAGCACCCGATGGGGGGATACCGGGGAGCTGTTTTTT	CASTRWGDTGELFF
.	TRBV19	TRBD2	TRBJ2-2	TGTGCCAGTACAGATCGCGGGGGGCAGGACACCGGGGAGCTGTTTTTT	CASTDRGGQDTGELFF
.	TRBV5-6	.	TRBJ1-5	TGTGCCAGCAGCTTGTGGGCTGGAAATCAGCCCCAGCATTTT	CASSLWAGNQPQHF
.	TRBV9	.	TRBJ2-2	TGTGCCAGCAAGGAAATATACACCGGGGAGCTGTTTTTT	CASKEIYTGELFF
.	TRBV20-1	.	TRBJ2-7	TGCAGTGCTAGAATGGGGGGCGAGCAGTACTTC	CSARMGGEQYF
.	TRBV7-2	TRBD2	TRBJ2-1	TGTGCCAGCAGCTTCGCATATTCCGGACTAGCGGACAATGAGCAGTTCTTC	CASSFAYSGLADNEQFF
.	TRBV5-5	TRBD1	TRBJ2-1	TGTGCCAGCAGCAGGGACAGGGCTTACAATGAGCAGTTCTTC	CASSRDRAYNEQFF
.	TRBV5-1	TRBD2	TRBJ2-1	TGCGCCAGCAGCCAACTAGCGGGGGGGCCCAATGAGCAGTTCTTC	CASSQLAGGPNEQFF